The 24 T cell receptor beta chains below all came from one sample that was sequenced in a study of regulatory and conventional T cells in RAG deficiency (dated 2017 in TCRdb). Library preparation used the immunoSEQ multiplex PCR assay. Not all clones reach the TCRdb copy of this immuneACCESS table, which keeps in-frame sequences only. Checked studies attribute under half of the gap to unresolved V genes and leave the rest unexplained. Counted in this sample were around 12,000 clones; around 92% of them appeared once. Of the sample, 0.8% to 1.1% is held by the ten largest clones. Before genomic DNA was extracted, conventional CD4+ T cells were isolated from blood as CD25-low CD127-high cells. The data also belong to a second study, concerning regulatory T cells. As that second paper reports: In the multiplex PCR, 52 forward TRBV primers and 13 reverse TRBJ primers were used, and assay-based and computational corrections were applied for amplification bias.

Input material: CD4+ effector T cells sorted from blood. The receptors originated from a human donor in good health.

V usage is TRBV19 and J usage is TRBJ1-1; no definite D call. Germline CDR1 and CDR2: LNHDA and SQIVND (reference sequence). The CDR3 runs 14 residues. V lost 1 base to trimming and J lost 0 bases, with 6 bases between them. The CDR3 sequence: CASSIGRLNTEAFF. The CDR3, as DNA: TGTGCCAGTAGTATAGGGCGTTTGAACACTGAAGCTTTCTTT.

J is TRBJ1-2 and V is TRBV28; the D gene is possibly TRBD1 (6 bases). The CDR3 is 15 residues long. The V end was cut by 4 bases, the J end by 8 bases, with 20 bases between. The germline V gene has CDR1 MDHEN and CDR2 SYDVKM. CDR3 region: CASSSTIRGLGGYTF. CDR3 nucleotide sequence: TGTGCCAGCAGTTCGACAATCAGGGGCCTCGGGGGCTACACCTTC.

This clone was seen a single time. The J gene is TRBJ1-5, the V gene TRBV5-1; D is possibly TRBD1 (5 bases). The CDR3 has 13 residues. Germline V gene sequence: CDR1 SGHRS, CDR2 YFSETQ. The germline V and J ends were trimmed by 4 bases and 3 bases, with 8 bases remaining between them. The CDR3 loop reads CASSPGPNQPQHF. CDR3 nucleotides: TGCGCCAGCAGCCCGGGGCCCAATCAGCCCCAGCATTTT.

This clone was seen once. This chain connects TRBV28 to TRBJ1-5; 8 bases agree with TRBD1. Per germline, CDR1 MDHEN and CDR2 SYDVKM. Germline trimming cut 6 bases from V and 4 bases from J; bases unmatched to any gene: 11. This CDR3 has 16 residues. The CDR3 region is CASSPPGGQGNQPQHF. DNA of the CDR3: TGTGCCAGCAGCCCCCCCGGCGGACAGGGTAATCAGCCCCAGCATTTT.

The V and J genes are TRBV5-1 and TRBJ1-2; 7 bases are shared with TRBD1. Germline lookup yields CDR1 SGHRS and CDR2 YFSETQ. Trimming at V came to 0 bases and at J to 7 bases, leaving 9 bases not matched to a gene. The CDR3 sequence is 15 residues long. The CDR3 DNA sequence: TGCGCCAGCAGCTTGGTTCAGGGGGAAGGTTTTGGCTACACCTTC. It is translated as CASSLVQGEGFGYTF. Drawing the rest from reference TRBV5-1 and TRBJ1-2, the complete variable domain is KAGVTQTPRYLIKTRGQQVTLSCSPISGHRSVSWYQQTPGQGLQFLFEYFSETQRNKGNFPGRFSGRQFSNSRSEMNVSTLELGDSALYLCASSLVQGEGFGYTFGSGTRLTVV.

The V and J genes are TRBV5-1 and TRBJ2-6; TRBD1 matches 9 bases. The germline V gene encodes CDR1 SGHRS and CDR2 YFSETQ. The J segment lost 3 bases and the V segment lost 4 bases, leaving 14 bases of the junction unmatched. CDR3 size: 19 residues. The CDR3 coding sequence is TGCGCCAGCAGCACTGGCTGGGACAGGGTTTTCTTTGGGGCCAACGTCCTGACTTTC. This codes for CASSTGWDRVFFGANVLTF.

The rearrangement links TRBV27 to TRBJ1-6; no clear D gene. The CDR3 loop spans 12 amino acids. V lost 3 bases to trimming and J lost 6 bases, with 3 bases between them. CDR1 MNHEY and CDR2 SMNVEV come from the germline V gene (reference sequence). For the CDR3, the DNA is TGTGCCAGCAGTTTCCCTAATTCACCCCTCCACTTT. Its translation: CASSFPNSPLHF.

The chain uses TRBV7-9 and TRBJ1-1; no firm D call. This CDR3 is built from 14 residues. Germline assignment: CDR1 SEHNR and CDR2 FQNEAQ (reference sequence). Trimming cost V 7 bases and J 4 bases, with 16 bases left between them. The CDR3 is CASTKSEAPTEAFF. The CDR3 nucleotides read TGTGCCAGCACCAAGAGCGAGGCGCCCACTGAAGCTTTCTTT.

The V call is TRBV5-4, the J call TRBJ2-2; tentatively, D is TRBD2 (5 bases). Trimming left V 0 bases short and J 4 bases short, with 16 bases between. Germline lookup yields CDR1 SGHNT and CDR2 YYREEE (reference sequence). This CDR3 contains 17 residues. The CDR3 DNA reads TGTGCCAGCAGCTTGGGAGGTTCGGGAAAGGGCACCGGGGAGCTGTTTTTT. This translates into CASSLGGSGKGTGELFF.

The chain combines TRBV5-6 with TRBJ2-6; a weak D match, TRBD1 (5 bases). Between the trimmed V and J ends, which lost 3 bases and 0 bases, there was a span of 10 bases. The CDR3 consists of 16 residues. CDR1 and CDR2 from the germline V gene are SGHDT and YYEEEE. As DNA, the CDR3 is TGTGCCAGCAGCTATAAACAGGTCTCTGGGGCCAACGTCCTGACTTTC. Its protein product is CASSYKQVSGANVLTF.

This sequence joins TRBV5-1 and TRBJ1-4; D gene unclear. The CDR3 runs to 15 residues. The germline CDR1 and CDR2 sequences are SGHRS and YFSETQ. Trimming removed 2 bases from V and 6 bases from J, with 14 bases in between. DNA of the CDR3: TGCGCCAGCAGCTTTAACCAAGGAGTGTATGAAAAACTGTTTTTT. This sequence encodes CASSFNQGVYEKLFF.

The chain uses TRBV28 and TRBJ1-5; D uncertain. Germline V lookup: CDR1 MDHEN, CDR2 SYDVKM. V was shortened by 7 bases and J by 0 bases, with 22 bases between the two germline ends. This CDR3 has 18 amino acids. The DNA for the CDR3 is TGTGCCAGCACGTCTGGCCAGTCACCCTTTTATAGCAATCAGCCCCAGCATTTT. Protein product: CASTSGQSPFYSNQPQHF.

V and J are TRBV19 and TRBJ2-3; perhaps TRBD1 as D (5 bases). The CDR3 has 16 amino acids. Germline V lookup: CDR1 LNHDA, CDR2 SQIVND (reference sequence). Trimming pared 5 bases from V and 3 bases from J, leaving 18 bases between. The DNA for the CDR3 is TGTGCCAGTAGTCACCCAGGGCTCTTTGGTACAGATACGCAGTATTTT. This sequence encodes CASSHPGLFGTDTQYF.

The J gene is TRBJ1-3, the V gene TRBV28, with D unresolved. Trimming left V 3 bases short and J 2 bases short, with 14 bases between. CDR3 length: 16 residues. Germline assignment: CDR1 MDHEN and CDR2 SYDVKM. The CDR3 nucleotides read TGTGCCAGCAGTTTCCATGCGGGGAACGCTGGAAACACCATATATTTT. This codes for CASSFHAGNAGNTIYF.

This clone has just one count. The rearrangement uses TRBV7-2 and TRBJ2-3; D call uncertain. Trimming took off 4 bases at V and 6 bases at J, with 14 bases between the two ends. Per germline, CDR1 SGHTA and CDR2 FQGNSA. The CDR3 length is 14 residues. CDR3 loop: CASSSGVGSDTQYF. The CDR3 nucleotides read TGTGCCAGCAGCTCGGGCGTTGGTTCCGATACGCAGTATTTT.

This chain links TRBV15 with TRBJ1-5, with D possibly matching TRBD1 (5 bases). V lost 0 bases to trimming and J lost 6 bases, with 15 bases between them. The germline V gene has CDR1 LNHNV and CDR2 YYDKDF (reference sequence). The length of the CDR3 is 16 residues. The CDR3 DNA reads as TGTGCCACCAGCAGAGAGGCAGATTTGGGGGGTCAGCCCCAGCATTTT. As protein: CATSREADLGGQPQHF.

The chain is built from TRBV29-1 and TRBJ2-5; D remains ambiguous. Germline V gene sequence: CDR1 SQVTM, CDR2 ANQGSEA. V gave up 6 bases and J gave up 4 bases, with 9 bases separating them. CDR3 length: 11 amino acids. The CDR3 region has the DNA TGCAGCGTGACGGTGGGAGAGACCCAGTACTTC. This codes for CSVTVGETQYF.

The chain has TRBV19 and TRBJ2-5, with 9 positions matching TRBD2. In germline, CDR1 is LNHDA, CDR2 SQIVND (reference sequence). Trimming at V came to 3 bases and at J to 7 bases, leaving 6 bases not matched to a gene. The CDR3 is made up of 14 amino acids. The CDR3 spells CASSMGLAQPTQYF. CDR3 DNA: TGTGCCAGTAGTATGGGACTAGCCCAACCGACCCAGTACTTC.

The chain combines TRBV2 with TRBJ1-4; D ambiguous. Germline values: CDR1 SNHLY, CDR2 FYNNEI. V lost 7 bases, J lost 4 bases, and 7 bases lay in between. This CDR3 has 12 residues. The CDR3 nucleotides read TGTGCCAGCATTCAGGATAATGAAAAACTGTTTTTT. Residues: CASIQDNEKLFF.

The chain couples TRBV10-3 to TRBJ1-3, with D unresolved. CDR1 ENHRY and CDR2 SYGVKD come from the germline V gene. The CDR3 totals 15 residues. Trimming took 0 bases from V and 0 from J, leaving 6 bases between them. CDR3: CAISESGSSGNTIYF. For the CDR3, the DNA is TGTGCCATCAGTGAGTCCGGGAGCTCTGGAAACACCATATATTTT.

The CDR3 nucleotides are TGTGCCAGCAGTTTAACCCTCCGGAGTGGCTACACCTTC. Amino acid sequence: CASSLTLRSGYTF. The chain combines TRBV28 with TRBJ1-2; no firm D call. Per germline, CDR1 MDHEN and CDR2 SYDVKM. V shed 2 bases and J shed 7 bases, with 11 bases lying between them. This CDR3 has 13 amino acids.

CDR3 protein: CASSRGTSGKMSYEQYF. The CDR3 coding sequence is TGTGCCAGCAGCAGAGGGACTAGCGGAAAGATGTCCTACGAGCAGTACTTC. The chain uses TRBV21-1 and TRBJ2-7; the listed D gene, TRBD2, was not tested against the DNA. TRBV21-1 is described as a pseudogene. The CDR3 is made up of 17 amino acids.

The chain links TRBV6-6 to TRBJ2-2, with 9 bases matching TRBD1. The CDR3 sequence is 16 residues long. Trimming took 5 bases from V and 6 from J; bases not matched to a gene: 10. Per germline, CDR1 MNHNY and CDR2 SVGAGI (reference sequence). The CDR3 DNA follows: TGTGCCAGCAGTACGGCGGTAGGACAGGGGCCCGGGGAGCTGTTTTTT. It specifies CASSTAVGQGPGELFF.

The chain employs TRBV5-4 and TRBJ2-3; D is undetermined. This CDR3 is built from 11 residues. V dropped 0 bases and J dropped 6 bases, with 2 bases sitting between them. From germline, CDR1 is SGHNT and CDR2 YYREEE (reference sequence). CDR3 residues: CASSLGDTQYF. CDR3 coding DNA: TGTGCCAGCAGCTTGGGGGATACGCAGTATTTT.